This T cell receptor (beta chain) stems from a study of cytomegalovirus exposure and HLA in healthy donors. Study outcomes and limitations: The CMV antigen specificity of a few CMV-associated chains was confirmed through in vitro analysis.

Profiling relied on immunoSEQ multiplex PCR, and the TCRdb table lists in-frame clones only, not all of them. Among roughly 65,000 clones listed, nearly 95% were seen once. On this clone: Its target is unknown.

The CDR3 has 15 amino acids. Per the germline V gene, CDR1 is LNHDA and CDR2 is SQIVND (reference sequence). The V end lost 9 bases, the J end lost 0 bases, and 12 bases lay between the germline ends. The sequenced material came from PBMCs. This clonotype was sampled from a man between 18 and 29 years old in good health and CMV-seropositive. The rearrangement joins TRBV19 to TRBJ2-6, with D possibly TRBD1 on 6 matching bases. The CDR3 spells CASRTVSSGANVLTF. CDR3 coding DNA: TGTGCCAGCCGGACAGTCTCCTCTGGGGCCAACGTCCTGACTTTC.